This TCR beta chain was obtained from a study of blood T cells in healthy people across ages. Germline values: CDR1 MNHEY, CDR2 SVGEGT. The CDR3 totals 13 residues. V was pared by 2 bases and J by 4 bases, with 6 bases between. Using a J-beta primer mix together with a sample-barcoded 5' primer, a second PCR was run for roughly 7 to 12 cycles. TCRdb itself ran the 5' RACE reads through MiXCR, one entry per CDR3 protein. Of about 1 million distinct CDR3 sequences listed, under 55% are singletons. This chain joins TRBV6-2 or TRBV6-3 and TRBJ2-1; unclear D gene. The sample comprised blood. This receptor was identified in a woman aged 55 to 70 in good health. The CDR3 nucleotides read TGTGCCAGCAGTTACGACGATTACAATGAGCAGTTCTTC. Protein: CASSYDDYNEQFF.